This TCR beta chain originates from a study of T cell changes during pregnancy in multiple sclerosis (dated by TCRdb to between 2018 and 2021). Describing the broader study: The study looked at changes in the T cell repertoire across pregnancy in women with multiple sclerosis.

From the cysteine up to the phenylalanine, the CDR3 has a length of 13 residues. The retained sequence is limited to the CDR3, 39 bases, with the frame set at the first base. CDR1 is given as GTSNPN and CDR2 as SVGIG, both from the germline V gene (reference sequence). The trim is 7 bases for V and 0 bases for J, with a gap of 12 bases between the germline ends. With respect to this clone: It lacks a known antigen. The input lacks base qualities; no much larger clone sits a single base away.

The library came from the immunoSEQ multiplex PCR assay. The clones in this table, taken by TCRdb from immuneACCESS, are in-frame only. Not every clone is retained; where verified, under half of the shortfall comes from an unresolved V gene, and the cause of the rest is unknown. The sample includes 53,000 or so clones, with under 95% observed a single time. The leading ten clones occupy around 0.6% of the sample. Sequencing used CD4+ T cells from peripheral blood mononuclear cells, obtained in the second trimester of pregnancy. This chain is built from TRBV30 and TRBJ1-1; a tentative D call is TRBD1 (5 bases match). The TCR comes from a female donor with multiple sclerosis, enrolled in a pregnancy study. This receptor has the CDR3 CAFHRRMNTEAFF. In nucleotides, the sequence is TGTGCCTTTCACAGGCGGATGAACACTGAAGCTTTCTTT.